The present TCR beta chain was sequenced within a study of cytomegalovirus exposure and HLA in healthy donors. Study as a whole: Clustering assigned 81% of the roughly 400 genotyped donors to the Caucasian-associated ancestry cluster.

The donors, nominally healthy at sampling, likely had unrecorded immune exposures. Study outcomes and limitations: For most TCR beta V segments, an earlier analysis put the productive rate at about 90% or about 30% of the time. The authors enumerated over 150 TCR beta chains as linked to cytomegalovirus.

Germline V gene sequence: CDR1 SGDLS, CDR2 YYNGEE. This CDR3 has 14 residues. Trimming took 0 bases from V and 2 from J; bases not matched to a gene: 2. Concerning this clone: The antigen is unknown.

PCR amplification relied on 60 Vbeta primers (plus 13 Jbeta primers). Clones were sequenced by immunoSEQ multiplex PCR, and TCRdb holds only the in-frame ones, with some missing. The sample yields about 92,000 clones, 75% to 85% seen once. The chain employs TRBV9 and TRBJ2-7, with 7 bases aligning to TRBD2. The clonotype was recovered from a man between 18 and 35 years old in good health and CMV-seronegative. The sequenced sample was PBMCs. The CDR3 DNA reads TGTGCCAGCAGCGTAGAAGCGGGGACCTACGAGCAGTACTTC. This encodes CASSVEAGTYEQYF.